The 21 T cell receptor beta chains in this list originate from one sample, sequenced in a study of shared clonotypes between healthy human individuals. Profiling relied on immunoSEQ multiplex PCR, and the TCRdb table lists in-frame clones only, not all of them. The sample has about 2.4 million clones; around 90% are singletons. The specimen sequenced was naive CD4+ T cells sorted from blood. As for subset: CD45RA+ positively selected. The receptors were sampled from a man aged 18 to 30 in good health.

This clone has just a few counts. This chain uses TRBV20-1 with TRBJ1-4, with D unresolved. The germline gives CDR1 DFQATT, CDR2 SNEGSKA (reference sequence). CDR3 length equals 11 residues. The CDR3 DNA follows: TGCAGGCGTATTACTAATGAAAAACTGTTTTTT. It specifies CRRITNEKLFF.

In regard to this clone: This sample includes further DNA sequences coding for the same CDR3. The V and J genes are TRBV7-2 and TRBJ2-1, with TRBD2 matching 7 bases. The V gene end was trimmed by 1 base and the J gene end by 0 bases; junction bases not matched to a gene: 3. Germline V gene lookup returns CDR1 SGHTA and CDR2 FQGNSA. The CDR3 has 16 residues. The CDR3 sequence: CASSLVGGSSYNEQFF. CDR3 coding DNA: TGTGCCAGCAGCTTAGTAGGCGGGAGCTCCTACAATGAGCAGTTCTTC.

V and J are TRBV30 and TRBJ2-5, with 11 bases identical to TRBD2. V lost 1 base to trimming and J lost 4 bases; unmatched junction nucleotides: 5. CDR1 GTSNPN and CDR2 SVGIG come from the germline V gene (reference sequence). The CDR3 covers 15 residues. CDR3 residues: CAWSAGTSGLETQYF. CDR3 nucleotides: TGTGCCTGGAGTGCCGGGACTAGCGGATTAGAGACCCAGTACTTC.

The chain is built from TRBV10-3 and TRBJ2-1, with D hard to call. The V end was cut by 3 bases, the J end by 9 bases, with 15 bases between. Germline lookup yields CDR1 ENHRY and CDR2 SYGVKD. The length of the CDR3 is 14 residues. The CDR3 sequence: CAISDSRGSIEQFF. The CDR3 bases are TGTGCCATCAGTGACTCCCGTGGATCGATTGAGCAGTTCTTC.

This clone is a singleton in its sample. The V gene is TRBV18, the J gene TRBJ1-2; 8 bases map to TRBD1. The trim removed 5 bases at V and 8 bases at J, leaving 16 bases unmatched. Germline V lookup: CDR1 KGHSH, CDR2 LQKENI. This CDR3 has 16 amino acids. The CDR3 region is CASSTGQEGGNRGYTF. CDR3 coding DNA: TGTGCCAGCTCAACGGGACAGGAGGGAGGCAATCGAGGCTACACCTTC.

The CDR3 sequence is CAISRDPNYGYTF. CDR3 in DNA: TGTGCCATATCGAGGGACCCAAACTATGGCTACACCTTC. The chain uses TRBV5-4 and TRBJ1-2, with D possibly being TRBD1 (5 bases). The V end was cut by 9 bases, the J end by 2 bases, with 14 bases between. This CDR3 comprises 13 residues. Germline V gene lookup returns CDR1 SGHNT and CDR2 YYREEE (reference sequence). The full variable domain, rest sourced from reference TRBV5-4 and TRBJ1-2, is ETGVTQSPTHLIKTRGQQVTLRCSSQSGHNTVSWYQQALGQGPQFIFQYYREEENGRGNFPPRFSGLQFPNYSSELNVNALELDDSALYLCAISRDPNYGYTFGSGTRLTVV.

This sequence joins TRBV6-5 and TRBJ2-2, with TRBD1 identical over 10 bases. The CDR3 has 13 amino acids. CDR1 and CDR2 (germline): MNHEY, SVGAGI. After removal of 7 bases from V and 6 bases from J, the junction contained 2 bases not matched to a gene. DNA for the CDR3: TGTGCCAGCACCGGACAGGGGGCCGGGGAGCTGTTTTTT. This sequence encodes CASTGQGAGELFF.

This clone was observed a few times. This sample includes further DNA sequences coding for the same CDR3. The chain employs TRBV6-1 and TRBJ1-1; D gene ambiguous. The germline V and J ends were trimmed by 6 bases and 2 bases, with 13 bases remaining between them. There are 14 residues in the CDR3. CDR1 and CDR2 from the germline V gene are MNHNS and SASEGT. CDR3 region: CASSPSGGNTEAFF. DNA for the CDR3: TGTGCCAGCAGCCCGTCTGGCGGAAACACTGAAGCTTTCTTT.

This chain links TRBV5-4 with TRBJ2-1; 11 bases agree with TRBD2. In germline, CDR1 is SGHNT, CDR2 YYREEE (reference sequence). CDR3 length: 19 amino acids. The V and J ends lost 0 bases and 9 bases, in that order; junction bases with no gene match: 17. Here the CDR3 DNA reads TGTGCCAGCAGCTTGGATCGTCTAGCGGGAGGTGGATCAGGGGTTGAGCAGTTCTTC. Protein sequence: CASSLDRLAGGGSGVEQFF.

About this clone itself: The sample holds other DNA sequences that translate to the same CDR3. This sequence joins TRBV18 and TRBJ2-7; the D call may be TRBD1 or TRBD2 (5 bases each). CDR1 is KGHSH, CDR2 LQKENI, per germline. Trimming shortened V by 0 bases and J by 3 bases, and 6 bases separated the two germline ends. This CDR3 is built from 13 residues. DNA for the CDR3: TGTGCCAGCTCACCACCGGGGGACTACGAGCAGTACTTC. This gives the protein CASSPPGDYEQYF.

V gene TRBV30 combines with J gene TRBJ2-1, with 10 nucleotides matching TRBD2. Germline V gene lookup returns CDR1 GTSNPN and CDR2 SVGIG (reference sequence). With V trimmed by 0 bases and J by 6 bases, 8 bases remained unmatched. The CDR3 is 16 amino acids. CDR3 nucleotide sequence: TGTGCCTGGAGTGTACCCCTAGCGGGAGCGTCCAATGAGCAGTTCTTC. This translates into CAWSVPLAGASNEQFF.

The chain recombines TRBV2 with TRBJ1-2; a possible D gene is TRBD1 (5 bases). V lost 5 bases, J lost 8 bases, and 18 bases lay in between. This CDR3 comprises 14 residues. Germline V gene data show CDR1 as SNHLY and CDR2 as FYNNEI. CDR3 sequence reads: CASSWPGPSGGYTF. Written as DNA, the CDR3 is TGTGCCAGCAGTTGGCCGGGACCGTCAGGAGGCTACACCTTC.

The V gene is TRBV30, the J gene TRBJ1-3, with unresolved D. Trimming took 7 bases from V and 1 from J, leaving 11 bases between them. The CDR3 runs to 13 residues. Germline values: CDR1 GTSNPN, CDR2 SVGIG (reference sequence). The DNA of the CDR3 is TGTGCCTCCACACTGCAGTCTGGAAACACCATATATTTT. Translating gives CASTLQSGNTIYF.

The genes are TRBV6-5 and TRBJ2-2, with D possibly being TRBD1 or TRBD2 (5 bases each). Germline V CDR1 and CDR2: MNHEY, SVGAGI. With 8 bases removed from V and 7 bases from J, the gap between germline ends came to 11 bases. The CDR3 is 12 amino acids. The CDR3 protein is CASGRGDGELFF. The CDR3 DNA reads as TGTGCCAGCGGACGAGGGGACGGGGAGCTGTTTTTT.

The chain carries TRBV28 and TRBJ2-1; TRBD2 matches 7 bases. CDR3 length: 18 amino acids. V dropped 7 bases and J dropped 2; count of bases not matched to a gene: 17. Per germline, CDR1 MDHEN and CDR2 SYDVKM. As DNA, the CDR3 is TGTGCCAGCATGCCCCCCCGGGCTAGCGGACGGCCCTACAATGAGCAGTTCTTC. Translating it yields CASMPPRASGRPYNEQFF.

The chain has TRBV6-6 and TRBJ2-3, with 7 bases lining up with TRBD2. After removal of 6 bases from V and 3 bases from J, the junction contained 12 bases not matched to a gene. Germline-derived CDR1 and CDR2 are MNHNY and SVGAGI (reference sequence). The CDR3 is 16 residues long. The CDR3 is CASSPWGGRDTDTQYF. The CDR3 DNA follows: TGTGCCAGCAGCCCTTGGGGCGGGAGAGATACAGATACGCAGTATTTT.

The chain has TRBV18 and TRBJ2-3, with D possibly being TRBD1 or TRBD2 (6 bases each). The length of the CDR3 is 17 residues. Per the germline V gene, CDR1 is KGHSH and CDR2 is LQKENI. Deletions cut 0 bases from V and 3 bases from J, with 16 bases between. The CDR3 DNA reads TGTGCCAGCTCACCACCGGTCGGGGGCCTGGGGACAGATACGCAGTATTTT. This gives the protein CASSPPVGGLGTDTQYF. The whole variable domain, remainder taken from reference TRBV18 and TRBJ2-3, is NAGVMQNPRHLVRRRGQEARLRCSPMKGHSHVYWYRQLPEEGLKFMVYLQKENIIDESGMPKERFSAEFPKEGPSILRIQQVVRGDSAAYFCASSPPVGGLGTDTQYFGPGTRLTVL.

This clone was counted once. For the CDR3, the DNA is TGTGCCAGCAGCTCTCTAAGACACCCGGCGAAGCTGTTTTTT. As protein: CASSSLRHPAKLFF. The V and J genes are TRBV11-2 and TRBJ2-2, with unresolved D. The CDR3 consists of 14 residues. V was cut by 4 bases and J by 12 bases, with 18 bases left in between. Germline V gene sequence: CDR1 SGHAT, CDR2 FQNNGV.

The rearrangement uses TRBV21-1 and TRBJ2-1; no DNA check was done on the table's D call, TRBD2. TRBV21-1 is reported as a pseudogene. The CDR3 is 14 amino acids. The CDR3 bases are TGTGCCCGATTACCGGGACTAGCCCACAATGAGCAGTTCTTC. Translated, it gives CARLPGLAHNEQFF.

The chain combines TRBV10-2 with TRBJ2-1; D gene uncertain. Germline lookup yields CDR1 WSHSY and CDR2 SAAADI. This CDR3 is 15 amino acids long. With 6 bases removed from V and 5 bases from J, the gap between germline ends came to 17 bases. In DNA form, the CDR3 reads TGCGCCAGCAGCCACACTCCCCACTACGACAATGAGCAGTTCTTC. Amino acid sequence: CASSHTPHYDNEQFF.

The gene calls are TRBV2 and TRBJ1-2; TRBD1 matches 9 bases. Germline assignment: CDR1 SNHLY and CDR2 FYNNEI. The CDR3 runs 14 residues. V was clipped by 6 bases and J by 6 bases; unmatched bases: 8. The CDR3 DNA reads as TGTGCCAGCAGATACACAGGGGGCGCGGATGGCTACACCTTC. Amino acids: CASRYTGGADGYTF.